This TCR beta chain is drawn from a study of blood T cell repertoires in COVID-19. Study information: Both acute and convalescent COVID-19 samples were obtained from the United States, Italy and Spain. Nucleic acid was either cDNA or gDNA, and it came from T cells, B-cell-depleted T cells, or PBMCs.

The ends were cut back, 1 base at V and 13 bases at J, with 12 bases in the middle. CDR1 is LGHNA and CDR2 is YNFKEQ in the germline V gene. The CDR3 is 12 amino acids. In the original workflow: Using reference gene primer amplification, nucleated cell counts were estimated. Measured with immunoSEQ multiplex PCR; TCRdb has only the in-frame clones, and not every one. D and trimming were read from the DNA, whereas the V and J calls and clone size are those reported in that table. The sample lists around 180,000 clones, around 88% occurring once. This clonotype originated in a woman in her 30s with acute or convalescent COVID-19. The chain employs TRBV4-2 and TRBJ2-3; D perhaps matches TRBD2 (6 bases). Sequenced material: peripheral blood. The CDR3 reads CASSQAGREEYF. CDR3 sequence (DNA): TGTGCCAGCAGCCAAGCCGGAAGGGAGGAGTATTTT.